This T cell receptor beta chain was sequenced for a study of PD-1 blockade in classical Hodgkin lymphoma. For the study at large: Nivolumab 3 mg/kg was given intravenously every 2 weeks.

The protocol was immunoSEQ multiplex PCR, while the TCRdb copy is restricted to in-frame clones and leaves out a portion. The data show about 20,000 clones, about four fifths seen once. On this clone: Its antigen is unknown.

This CDR3 is built from 15 residues. The V and J ends lost 5 bases and 2 bases respectively, with 16 bases between them. In germline, CDR1 is MDHEN, CDR2 SYDVKM. Points from the study as a whole: Reported findings placed baseline TCR diversity lower in newly diagnosed patients (compared with healthy donors). Exclusion applied to patients who initiated nivolumab less than 1 year following ASCT.

With no exception, relapse followed autologous stem cell transplantation in all patients, and brentuximab vedotin exposure varied. The receptor comes from a human donor with classical Hodgkin lymphoma. This sample comprised peripheral blood mononuclear cells (PBMCs), obtained at baseline. The rearrangement links TRBV28 to TRBJ2-7; D is ambiguous. As DNA, the CDR3 is TGTGCCAGCAGTCCGATACAGACGATTACCTACGAGCAGTACTTC. Residues: CASSPIQTITYEQYF.